Detailed here is one T cell receptor beta chain. These data are taken from a study of blood T cell repertoires in COVID-19. Study-level information: Sites across the United States, Italy and Spain contributed samples from acute and convalescent COVID-19. Sample material is recorded as cDNA or gDNA derived from T cells, B-cell-depleted T cells, or PBMCs.

The repertoire was sequenced with immunoSEQ multiplex PCR; TCRdb's copy has only in-frame clones and lacks some. The sample yields some 200,000 clones, 75% to 90% seen once. Per the germline V gene, CDR1 is LGHNA and CDR2 is YNFKEQ. CDR3 length: 14 residues. V lost 1 base to trimming and J lost 7 bases, with 13 bases between them. The chain is built from TRBV4-2 and TRBJ1-2; D unclear. Sequencing was carried out using PBMCs or T cells enriched from blood (not recorded which). The TCR was taken from a woman between 18 and 29 years old in a cohort exposed to, infected with or recovered from COVID-19 (not recorded which). The CDR3 DNA reads as TGTGCCAGCAGCCAAGCGGAAGGAGAGAGTGGCTACACCTTC. As protein: CASSQAEGESGYTF.